The entry below describes one T cell receptor beta chain. Its antigen is currently unknown. The data are from a study of shared clonotypes between healthy human individuals. Overall study results and limits: Rarefaction showed that sequencing of sorted subsets was incomplete (despite large depth). Sampling used blood alone; tissue repertoires probably differ.

Naive CD8 cells lacked CD45RO, underwent positive selection for CCR7 and left out terminally differentiated effector memory CD45RA+ cells. Donors were healthy HIV-negative adults without recently reported acute infections or vaccinations. This CDR3 spans 18 amino acids. Germline CDR1 and CDR2: SEHNR and FQNEAQ (reference sequence). Trimming stripped 5 bases from V and 4 bases from J, with 27 bases between. Splitting of each subset's genomic DNA was done evenly across several immunoSEQ plates. Assay: immunoSEQ multiplex PCR; the TCRdb copy retains only in-frame clones and omits some. The sample contains about 2,100,000 clones, about 92% of which appear only once.

The sequencing input was naive CD8+ T cells from PBMCs. The clonotype originates from a man aged 18 to 30 in good health. Some clones in this sample may be carry-over from other donors' samples. The chain recombines TRBV7-9 with TRBJ2-7; D is perhaps TRBD1 (6 bases). The CDR3, as DNA: TGTGCCAGCAGCCATACAGGGCCCTATACCCCATCCACATACGAGCAGTACTTC. Translated: CASSHTGPYTPSTYEQYF.